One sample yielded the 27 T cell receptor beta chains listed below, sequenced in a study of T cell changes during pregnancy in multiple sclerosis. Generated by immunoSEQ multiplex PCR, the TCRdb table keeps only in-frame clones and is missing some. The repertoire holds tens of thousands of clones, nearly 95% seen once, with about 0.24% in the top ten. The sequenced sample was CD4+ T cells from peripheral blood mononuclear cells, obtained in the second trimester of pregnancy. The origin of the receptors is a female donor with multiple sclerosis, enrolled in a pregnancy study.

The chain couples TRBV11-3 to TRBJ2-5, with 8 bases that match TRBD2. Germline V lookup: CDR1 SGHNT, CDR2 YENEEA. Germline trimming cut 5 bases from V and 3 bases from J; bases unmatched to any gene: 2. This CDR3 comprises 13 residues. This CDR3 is CASSHSGEETQYF. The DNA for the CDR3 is TGTGCCAGCAGCCATAGCGGGGAAGAGACCCAGTACTTC.

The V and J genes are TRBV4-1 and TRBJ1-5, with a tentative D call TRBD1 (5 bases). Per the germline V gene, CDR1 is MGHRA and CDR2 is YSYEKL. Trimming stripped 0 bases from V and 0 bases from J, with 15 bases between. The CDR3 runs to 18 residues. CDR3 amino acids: CASSQEATVISSNQPQHF. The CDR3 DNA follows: TGCGCCAGCAGCCAAGAAGCGACAGTTATATCTAGCAATCAGCCCCAGCATTTT.

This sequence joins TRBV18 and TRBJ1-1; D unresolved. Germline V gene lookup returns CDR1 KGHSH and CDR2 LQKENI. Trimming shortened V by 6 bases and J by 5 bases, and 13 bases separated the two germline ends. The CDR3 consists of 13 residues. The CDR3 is CASSILGDTEAFF. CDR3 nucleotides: TGTGCCAGCTCGATTTTGGGAGATACTGAAGCTTTCTTT.

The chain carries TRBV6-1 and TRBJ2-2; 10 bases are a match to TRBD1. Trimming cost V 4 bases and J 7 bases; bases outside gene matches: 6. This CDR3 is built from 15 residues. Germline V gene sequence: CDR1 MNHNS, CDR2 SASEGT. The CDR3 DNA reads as TGTGCCAGCAGTGGACGGACAGGGGGTAGCGGGGAGCTGTTTTTT. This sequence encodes CASSGRTGGSGELFF.

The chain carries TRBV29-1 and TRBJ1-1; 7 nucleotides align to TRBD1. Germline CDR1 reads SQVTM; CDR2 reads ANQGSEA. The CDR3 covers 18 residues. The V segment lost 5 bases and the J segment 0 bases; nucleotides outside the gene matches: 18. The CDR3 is CSVFPLKRTGVMNTEAFF. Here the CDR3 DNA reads TGCAGCGTTTTCCCCCTTAAAAGGACAGGCGTTATGAACACTGAAGCTTTCTTT.

The CDR3 DNA sequence: TGTGCCAGCAGTTACCCGGGACAGAACACTGAAGCTTTCTTT. Amino acid sequence: CASSYPGQNTEAFF. The genes are TRBV6-6 and TRBJ1-1, with a possible D match to TRBD1 (6 bases). Germline-derived CDR1 and CDR2 are MNHNY and SVGAGI (reference sequence). The CDR3 is made up of 14 amino acids. Trimming took 2 bases from V and 1 from J, leaving 8 bases between them.

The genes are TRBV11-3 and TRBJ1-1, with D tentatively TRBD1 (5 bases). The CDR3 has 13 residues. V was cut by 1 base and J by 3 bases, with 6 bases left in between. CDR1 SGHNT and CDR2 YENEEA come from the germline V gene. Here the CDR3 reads CASSLGGDTEAFF. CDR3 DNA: TGTGCCAGCAGCTTAGGGGGGGACACTGAAGCTTTCTTT.

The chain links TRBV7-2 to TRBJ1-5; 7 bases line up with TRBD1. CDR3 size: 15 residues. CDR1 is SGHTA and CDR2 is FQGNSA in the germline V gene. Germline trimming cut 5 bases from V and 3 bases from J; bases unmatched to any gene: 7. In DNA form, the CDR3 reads TGTGCCAGCAGCCCGACAGGGATGACCAATCAGCCCCAGCATTTT. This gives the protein CASSPTGMTNQPQHF.

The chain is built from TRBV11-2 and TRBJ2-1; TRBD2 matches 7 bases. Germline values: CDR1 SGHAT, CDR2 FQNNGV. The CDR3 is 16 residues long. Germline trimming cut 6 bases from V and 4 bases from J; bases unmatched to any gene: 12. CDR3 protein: CASRRMGGPGYNEQFF. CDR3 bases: TGTGCCAGCAGGCGGATGGGAGGGCCGGGGTACAATGAGCAGTTCTTC.

The CDR3 loop is CASRVRDINTEAFF. CDR3 nucleotides: TGTGCCAGCAGGGTCCGGGACATAAACACTGAAGCTTTCTTT. This rearrangement joins TRBV7-9 to TRBJ1-1; D is possibly TRBD1 (6 bases). Germline values: CDR1 SEHNR, CDR2 FQNEAQ (reference sequence). The CDR3 has 14 residues. Trimming cost V 6 bases and J 2 bases, with 13 bases left between them.

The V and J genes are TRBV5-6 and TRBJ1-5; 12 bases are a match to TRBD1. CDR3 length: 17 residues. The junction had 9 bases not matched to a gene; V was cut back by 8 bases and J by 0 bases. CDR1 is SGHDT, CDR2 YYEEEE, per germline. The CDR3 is CARFGTGGRNSNQPQHF. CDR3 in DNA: TGTGCCAGATTCGGGACAGGGGGCCGAAATAGCAATCAGCCCCAGCATTTT.

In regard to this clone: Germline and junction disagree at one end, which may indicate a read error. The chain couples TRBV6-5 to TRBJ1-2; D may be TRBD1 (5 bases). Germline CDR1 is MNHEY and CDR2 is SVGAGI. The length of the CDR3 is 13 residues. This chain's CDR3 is CASSPGHGYVYTF. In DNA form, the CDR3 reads TGTGCCAGCAGCCCCGGACATGGATATGTCTACACCTTC.

CDR3 in amino acids: CASRARVTAEDTEAFF. The DNA for the CDR3 is TGCGCCAGCAGAGCGAGGGTCACCGCTGAGGACACTGAAGCTTTCTTT. V gene TRBV10-2 combines with J gene TRBJ1-1, with no clear D. Trimming removed 6 bases at V and 3 bases at J, with 20 bases between. The germline V gene has CDR1 WSHSY and CDR2 SAAADI. The length of the CDR3 is 16 residues.

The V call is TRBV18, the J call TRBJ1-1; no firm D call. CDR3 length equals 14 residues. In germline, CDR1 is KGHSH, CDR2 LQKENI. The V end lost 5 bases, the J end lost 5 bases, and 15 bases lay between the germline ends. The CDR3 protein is CASSSDTRGTEAFF. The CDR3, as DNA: TGTGCCAGCTCATCTGACACACGAGGGACTGAAGCTTTCTTT.

Written as DNA, the CDR3 is TGTGCCAGCAGCTCGGCAAGAGGGAACACTGAAGCTTTCTTT. As protein: CASSSARGNTEAFF. The chain links TRBV7-8 to TRBJ1-1; D gene unclear. The V and J ends lost 4 bases and 1 base respectively, with 10 bases between them. Germline CDR1 is SGHVS and CDR2 is FQNEAQ. The CDR3 contains 14 residues.

The CDR3 bases are TGTGCCAGCTCACCCTTAGCGGGAAACACAGATACGCAGTATTTT. Its protein product is CASSPLAGNTDTQYF. The chain recombines TRBV18 with TRBJ2-3; TRBD2 matches 8 bases. V was pared by 3 bases and J by 2 bases, with 4 bases of the junction left unmatched. CDR1 and CDR2 (germline): KGHSH, LQKENI. This CDR3 spans 15 amino acids.

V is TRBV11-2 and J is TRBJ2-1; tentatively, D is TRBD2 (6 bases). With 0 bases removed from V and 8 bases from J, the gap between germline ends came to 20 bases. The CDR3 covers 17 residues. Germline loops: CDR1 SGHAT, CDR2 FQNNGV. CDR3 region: CASSLEFAGRKFYEQFF. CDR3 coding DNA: TGTGCCAGCAGCTTAGAGTTCGCGGGACGAAAATTCTATGAGCAGTTCTTC.

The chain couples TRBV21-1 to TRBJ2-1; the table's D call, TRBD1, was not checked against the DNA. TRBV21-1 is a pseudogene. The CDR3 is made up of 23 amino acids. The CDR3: CASSKFSPRGDPERTLIYNEQFF. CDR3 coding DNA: TGTGCCAGCAGCAAATTTTCCCCCAGGGGGGACCCTGAGCGGACACTTATCTACAATGAGCAGTTCTTC.

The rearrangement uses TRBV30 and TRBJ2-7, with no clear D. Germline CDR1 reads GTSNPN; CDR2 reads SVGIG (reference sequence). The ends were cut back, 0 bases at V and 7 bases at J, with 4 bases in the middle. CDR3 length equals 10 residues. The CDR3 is CAWSVQEQYF. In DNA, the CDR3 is TGTGCCTGGAGTGTACAGGAGCAGTACTTC.

CDR3 protein: CASSVVPSGPKKYF. The CDR3 bases are TGTGCCAGCAGCGTAGTACCTAGCGGCCCTAAAAAGTACTTC. The V call is TRBV9, the J call TRBJ2-7; 7 positions match TRBD2. Per the germline V gene, CDR1 is SGDLS and CDR2 is YYNGEE. The CDR3 runs 14 residues. V shed 0 bases and J 11 bases; nucleotides not matched to a gene: 11.

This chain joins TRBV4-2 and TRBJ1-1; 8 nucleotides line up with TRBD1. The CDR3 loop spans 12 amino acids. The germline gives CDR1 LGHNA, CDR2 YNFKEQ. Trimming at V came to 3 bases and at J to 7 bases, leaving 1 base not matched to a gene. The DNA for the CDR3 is TGTGCCAGCAGCCAGACAGGGGTTGAAGCTTTCTTT. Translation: CASSQTGVEAFF.

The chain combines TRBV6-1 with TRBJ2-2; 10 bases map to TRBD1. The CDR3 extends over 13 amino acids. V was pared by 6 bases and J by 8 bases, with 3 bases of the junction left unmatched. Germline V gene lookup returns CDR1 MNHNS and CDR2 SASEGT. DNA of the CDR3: TGTGCCAGCAGGGGACAGGGGTTAGGGGAGCTGTTTTTT. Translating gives CASRGQGLGELFF.

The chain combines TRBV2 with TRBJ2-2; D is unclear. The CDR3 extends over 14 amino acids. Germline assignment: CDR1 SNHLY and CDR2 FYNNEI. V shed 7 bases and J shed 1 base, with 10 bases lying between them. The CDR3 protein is CASTVKRNTGELFF. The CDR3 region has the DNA TGTGCCAGCACGGTCAAGAGGAACACCGGGGAGCTGTTTTTT.

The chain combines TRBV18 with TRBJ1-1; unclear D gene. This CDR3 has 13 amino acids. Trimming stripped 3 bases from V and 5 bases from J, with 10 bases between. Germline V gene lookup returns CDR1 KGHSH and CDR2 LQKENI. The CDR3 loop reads CASSPARGTEAFF. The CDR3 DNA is TGTGCCAGCTCACCGGCACGGGGAACTGAAGCTTTCTTT. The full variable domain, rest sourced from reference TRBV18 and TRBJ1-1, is NAGVMQNPRHLVRRRGQEARLRCSPMKGHSHVYWYRQLPEEGLKFMVYLQKENIIDESGMPKERFSAEFPKEGPSILRIQQVVRGDSAAYFCASSPARGTEAFFGQGTRLTVV.

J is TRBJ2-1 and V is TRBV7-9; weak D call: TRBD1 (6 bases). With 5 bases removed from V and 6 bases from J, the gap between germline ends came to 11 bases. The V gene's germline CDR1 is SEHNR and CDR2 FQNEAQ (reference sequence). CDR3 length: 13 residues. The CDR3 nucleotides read TGTGCCAGCAGCGTCTTACAGGGCAATGAGCAGTTCTTC. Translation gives CASSVLQGNEQFF.

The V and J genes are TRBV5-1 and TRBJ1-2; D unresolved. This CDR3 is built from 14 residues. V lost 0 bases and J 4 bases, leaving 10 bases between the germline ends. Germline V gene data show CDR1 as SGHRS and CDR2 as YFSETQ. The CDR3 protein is CASSLAYLSYGYTF. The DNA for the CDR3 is TGCGCCAGCAGCTTGGCCTACCTCTCCTATGGCTACACCTTC.

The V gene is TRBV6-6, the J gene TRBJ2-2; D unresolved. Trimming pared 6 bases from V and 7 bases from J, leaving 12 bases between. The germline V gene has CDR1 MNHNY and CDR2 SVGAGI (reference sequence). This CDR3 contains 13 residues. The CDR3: CASSTSNDGELFF. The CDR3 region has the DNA TGTGCCAGCAGCACCAGTAACGACGGGGAGCTGTTTTTT.